The TCR beta chain under discussion was sequenced for a study of identical twins. Of note for this clonotype: Its antigen remains unknown.

Germline V lookup: CDR1 LGHDT, CDR2 YNNKEL (reference sequence). The CDR3 length is 15 residues. Trimming removed 8 bases at V and 2 bases at J, with 17 bases between. General study results and limits: Twin-shared out-of-frame alpha sequences were enriched for low generation probability. The study found that models underestimated out-of-frame TCR alpha sharing in monozygotic twins. Weaker excess twin sharing was observed in beta out-of-frame sequences.

A universal primer site was incorporated via template switching, and the cDNA contained unique molecular identifiers. TCRdb passed the 5' RACE reads through MiXCR, listing each CDR3 protein once. The data contain a few hundred thousand distinct CDR3 sequences, roughly 10% of them seen just once; the ten biggest clones take up approximately 7%. This sample was also put to use in a study of yellow fever vaccine responses in identical twins.

The specimen was CD8+ T cells sorted from blood. The TCR was taken from a woman between 18 and 30 years old in good health. The chain uses TRBV3-1 and TRBJ2-3, with D perhaps matching TRBD1 (5 bases). Here the CDR3 DNA reads TGTGCCAGCTGCAAGGGGTATCGGCTCACAGATACGCAGTATTTT. Translation gives CASCKGYRLTDTQYF.